This T cell receptor beta chain was sequenced during a study of T cells in Graves' hyperthyroidism and ophthalmopathy. TCR beta CDR3 sequences were amplified from RNA transcripts. When the TCR CDR3 underwent first-round RT-PCR, the HTBI primer set was used. TCRdb reanalysed the multiplex PCR reads using MiXCR and keeps one entry per CDR3 protein. The sample lists 450,000 to 700,000 distinct CDR3 sequences, 40% to 55% occurring once. This clonotype occurred many times. The germline V gene encodes CDR1 MDHEN and CDR2 SYDVKM. CDR3 length: 13 residues. The germline V and J ends were trimmed by 0 bases and 4 bases, with 6 bases remaining between them.

The material sequenced was peripheral blood or thyroid tissue (not recorded which). This TCR derives from a woman aged 18-29 years with Graves' hyperthyroidism. This chain joins TRBV28 and TRBJ1-2; D not certain. CDR3 amino acids: CASSLWPGYGYTF. The CDR3 DNA reads as TGTGCCAGCAGTTTATGGCCCGGCTATGGCTACACCTTC.